The 21 T cell receptor beta chains in this list originate from one sample, sequenced in a study of blood T cell repertoires in COVID-19. Profiled with immunoSEQ multiplex PCR; TCRdb holds only in-frame clones, not every one. The profile shows some 200,000 clones, 81% of them singletons. The specimen was PBMCs or T cells enriched from blood (not recorded which). The receptors were sampled from a man in his forties who had recovered from COVID-19.

This clone occurred a few times. The V call is TRBV19, the J call TRBJ2-1; TRBD1 might be the D (5 bases). Trimming removed 6 bases at V and 4 bases at J, with 10 bases between. The CDR3 length is 13 residues. The germline V gene has CDR1 LNHDA and CDR2 SQIVND (reference sequence). The CDR3 sequence: CASRTDLYNEQFF. CDR3 nucleotide sequence: TGTGCCAGTAGGACAGATCTATACAATGAGCAGTTCTTC.

This sequence joins TRBV10-1 and TRBJ2-2; D remains unclear. The CDR3 is made up of 12 amino acids. V lost 4 bases and J 3 bases, leaving 3 bases between the germline ends. Germline lookup yields CDR1 WNHNN and CDR2 SYGVQD (reference sequence). The CDR3 region is CASSGHTGELFF. The DNA for the CDR3 is TGCGCCAGCAGTGGGCACACCGGGGAGCTGTTTTTT.

The chain has TRBV9 and TRBJ1-3; 7 positions match TRBD1. Germline CDR1 reads SGDLS; CDR2 reads YYNGEE. This CDR3 region has 15 residues. Unmatched junction bases numbered 4, after V lost 1 base and J lost 3 bases. CDR3 in DNA: TGTGCCAGCAGCGTAAACCAGGGGGGTGGAAACACCATATATTTT. Translated: CASSVNQGGGNTIYF.

This clone was counted between two and nine times. This sequence joins TRBV19 and TRBJ1-5; D is uncertain. Deletions cut 1 base from V and 7 bases from J, with 14 bases between. This CDR3 region has 15 residues. CDR1 LNHDA and CDR2 SQIVND come from the germline V gene (reference sequence). CDR3: CASSIVEGGGQPQHF. In nucleotides, the CDR3 is TGTGCCAGTAGTATAGTTGAGGGCGGCGGACAGCCCCAGCATTTT.

The chain links TRBV6-1 to TRBJ1-2; tentative D call: TRBD1 (6 bases). Trimming shortened V by 1 base and J by 5 bases, and 17 bases separated the two germline ends. Germline V gene sequence: CDR1 MNHNS, CDR2 SASEGT. The CDR3 runs to 16 residues. The DNA of the CDR3 is TGTGCCAGCAGTGAAGGGCATGTTGGGACACCATATGGCTACACCTTC. Residues: CASSEGHVGTPYGYTF.

This clone was picked up a small number of times. This CDR3 is CASSYLNEREAFF. The DNA for the CDR3 is TGTGCCAGCAGCTACCTAAACGAGAGGGAAGCTTTCTTT. This rearrangement joins TRBV5-6 to TRBJ1-1; the D is unclear. CDR3 length: 13 amino acids. Germline CDR1 SGHDT, CDR2 YYEEEE. The V and J ends lost 3 bases and 8 bases respectively, with 14 bases between them.

The chain carries TRBV18 and TRBJ2-1, with 10 bases aligning to TRBD1. CDR1 is KGHSH, CDR2 LQKENI, per germline. Unmatched junction bases numbered 12, after V lost 3 bases and J lost 10 bases. The CDR3 loop spans 16 amino acids. CDR3 coding DNA: TGTGCCAGCTCACCCCCTGGGACAGGGGCCTTTTTGGAGCAGTTCTTC. This gives the protein CASSPPGTGAFLEQFF. Full variable domain (missing parts from reference TRBV18 and TRBJ2-1): NAGVMQNPRHLVRRRGQEARLRCSPMKGHSHVYWYRQLPEEGLKFMVYLQKENIIDESGMPKERFSAEFPKEGPSILRIQQVVRGDSAAYFCASSPPGTGAFLEQFFGPGTRLTVL.

V usage is TRBV11-2 and J usage is TRBJ1-2, with a possible D match to TRBD1 (5 bases). This CDR3 is 15 amino acids long. Germline loops: CDR1 SGHAT, CDR2 FQNNGV. The V gene lost 2 bases and the J gene lost 1 base, with 11 bases spanning the gap. CDR3 amino acids: CASSLSGGYNYGYTF. CDR3 coding DNA: TGTGCCAGCAGCTTATCGGGGGGATATAACTATGGCTACACCTTC.

This chain links TRBV4-1 with TRBJ2-1, with D possibly TRBD1 on 5 matching bases. Trimming left V 0 bases short and J 4 bases short, with 10 bases between. Germline V gene sequence: CDR1 MGHRA, CDR2 YSYEKL. This CDR3 is built from 15 residues. In DNA, the CDR3 is TGCGCCAGCAGCCAAGAAGGGGCCAGGTACAATGAGCAGTTCTTC. It yields the protein CASSQEGARYNEQFF.

This clone was found a few times. The genes are TRBV27 and TRBJ1-1; no firm D call. Germline values: CDR1 MNHEY, CDR2 SMNVEV (reference sequence). This CDR3 region has 15 residues. V dropped 3 bases and J dropped 5 bases, with 16 bases sitting between them. CDR3 in amino acids: CASSLAAERRTEAFF. The CDR3 nucleotides read TGTGCCAGCAGTTTGGCGGCCGAACGGAGGACTGAAGCTTTCTTT.

J is TRBJ1-1 and V is TRBV5-1; 7 bases are shared with TRBD1. This CDR3 has 12 residues. The germline CDR1 and CDR2 sequences are SGHRS and YFSETQ. The J segment lost 5 bases and the V segment lost 3 bases, leaving 1 base of the junction unmatched. The CDR3: CASSSRGTEAFF. The CDR3 coding sequence is TGCGCCAGCAGCTCCAGGGGGACTGAAGCTTTCTTT.

V is TRBV30 and J is TRBJ2-7; 8 bases line up with TRBD1. J lost 6 bases, V lost 4 bases, and 11 bases had no gene match. Germline loops: CDR1 GTSNPN, CDR2 SVGIG (reference sequence). This CDR3 comprises 14 residues. The CDR3 bases are TGTGCCTGGACCCGTCAGGGGGCGTTTGGCGAGCAGTACTTC. Protein product: CAWTRQGAFGEQYF.

The CDR3 nucleotides read TGTGCCAGCAGCCACGGGGGAATTGGAAACACCATATATTTT. Amino acids: CASSHGGIGNTIYF. This sequence joins TRBV7-9 and TRBJ1-3; TRBD1 might be the D (5 bases). This CDR3 region has 14 residues. V shed 5 bases and J shed 3 bases, with 11 bases lying between them. Germline assignment: CDR1 SEHNR and CDR2 FQNEAQ (reference sequence).

This clone was detected once. This chain links TRBV30 with TRBJ2-2; D not resolved. CDR3 size: 13 residues. Germline CDR1 is GTSNPN and CDR2 is SVGIG (reference sequence). Trimming removed 0 bases at V and 6 bases at J, with 8 bases between. CDR3 nucleotides: TGTGCCTGGAGTGTACAGATCGCCGGGGAGCTGTTTTTT. Translating gives CAWSVQIAGELFF.

V gene TRBV7-9 combines with J gene TRBJ2-1; TRBD2 matches 9 bases. The CDR3 runs 15 residues. Germline CDR1 SEHNR, CDR2 FQNEAQ (reference sequence). The ends lost 5 bases at V and 7 bases at J; junction bases unmatched: 9. CDR3 residues: CASSPPGLASNEQFF. The CDR3 bases are TGTGCCAGCAGCCCCCCGGGACTAGCTAGTAATGAGCAGTTCTTC.

The chain is built from TRBV19 and TRBJ1-2; D uncertain. Germline CDR1 is LNHDA and CDR2 is SQIVND (reference sequence). Trimming took 3 bases from V and 7 from J, leaving 12 bases between them. The CDR3 contains 13 residues. In DNA form, the CDR3 reads TGTGCCAGTAGTATTACAACAGTCCGTGGCTACACCTTC. As protein: CASSITTVRGYTF.

The genes are TRBV12-3 or TRBV12-4 and TRBJ2-7; D is undetermined. The V and J ends lost 5 bases and 3 bases respectively, with 8 bases between them. The CDR3 loop spans 12 amino acids. The CDR3 reads CASSRLIYEQYF. The CDR3 DNA reads as TGTGCCAGCAGTCGACTGATCTACGAGCAGTACTTC.

This clone occurred once. The gene calls are TRBV11-2 and TRBJ2-1; D possibly corresponds to TRBD2 (6 bases). From germline, CDR1 is SGHAT and CDR2 FQNNGV. The CDR3 spans 15 residues. Trimming cost V 5 bases and J 12 bases, with 23 bases left between them. In nucleotides, the CDR3 is TGTGCCAGCAGCGAGAGCGGGTTGCGAAACCAGAGGCAGTTCTTC. It codes for CASSESGLRNQRQFF.

Turning to this clone: Other DNA sequences in this specimen translate into the identical CDR3. V gene TRBV29-1 combines with J gene TRBJ1-2; D possibly corresponds to TRBD1 (5 bases). The V gene's germline CDR1 is SQVTM and CDR2 ANQGSEA. Trimming pared 6 bases from V and 4 bases from J, leaving 12 bases between. The CDR3 is 12 residues long. CDR3 DNA: TGCAGCGTGGGTCGGGGGGGCTATGGCTACACCTTC. Its translation is CSVGRGGYGYTF.

The chain uses TRBV11-2 and TRBJ1-3; TRBD1 is a possible D gene (6 bases). The CDR3 is 15 amino acids. V was clipped by 5 bases and J by 2 bases, with 13 bases between them. Germline values: CDR1 SGHAT, CDR2 FQNNGV. CDR3 protein: CASSLQGGAGNTIYF. For the CDR3, the DNA is TGTGCCAGCAGCCTACAGGGTGGAGCTGGAAACACCATATATTTT.

This clone was recorded a few times. In nucleotides, the CDR3 is TGTGCCAGCAGTTTTTGGGGGGGCAGGTACGAGCAGTACTTC. Translation: CASSFWGGRYEQYF. J is TRBJ2-7 and V is TRBV5-4; D is perhaps TRBD2 (7 bases). V was trimmed by 5 bases and J by 4 bases, leaving 16 bases between them. There are 14 residues in the CDR3. Per the germline V gene, CDR1 is SGHNT and CDR2 is YYREEE (reference sequence).